This T cell receptor (beta chain) was found in a study of CD8+CD57+ T cells in acquired aplastic anemia. Looking at the study overall: The sorted CD4+ and CD8+ cells yielded an average around 3 ug of DNA.

With regard to this clonotype: Antigen unknown.

Study results and caveats: CD8+ Simpson's diversity did not differ significantly between patients and controls.

Both TCR beta VDJ combination and CDR3 sequence profiling were carried out. Genomic DNA was the template for this profiling. MiXCR was run by TCRdb on the reads, yielding one entry per CDR3 protein. The profile shows about 470,000 distinct CDR3 sequences, around a third of them singletons. Selection for sequencing was limited to patients who had shown CD8+CD57+ cell expansion by flow cytometry. The enrolled patients all had severe acquired aplastic anemia. The CDR3 extends over 16 amino acids. The junction had 5 bases not matched to a gene; V was cut back by 2 bases and J by 3 bases. The germline gives CDR1 SGHRS, CDR2 YFSETQ.

What was sequenced was sorted CD4+, CD8+, or CD8+CD57+ T cells (not recorded which) from PBMCs. The chain uses TRBV5-1 and TRBJ2-5; 12 bases match TRBD1. The clonotype comes from a human donor with aplastic anemia. CDR3 region: CASSFEGQGAEETQYF. The CDR3 DNA reads TGCGCCAGCAGCTTCGAGGGACAGGGGGCAGAAGAGACCCAGTACTTC.